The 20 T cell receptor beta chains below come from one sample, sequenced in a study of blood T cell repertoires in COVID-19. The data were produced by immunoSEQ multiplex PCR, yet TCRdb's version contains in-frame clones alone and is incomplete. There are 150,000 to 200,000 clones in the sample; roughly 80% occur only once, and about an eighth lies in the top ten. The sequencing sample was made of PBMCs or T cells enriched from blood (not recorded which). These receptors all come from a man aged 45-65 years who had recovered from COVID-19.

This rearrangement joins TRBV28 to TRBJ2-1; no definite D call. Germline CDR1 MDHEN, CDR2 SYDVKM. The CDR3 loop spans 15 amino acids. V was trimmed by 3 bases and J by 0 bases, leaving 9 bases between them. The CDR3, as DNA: TGTGCCAGCAGTTTCAGGATGAACTCCTACAATGAGCAGTTCTTC. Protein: CASSFRMNSYNEQFF.

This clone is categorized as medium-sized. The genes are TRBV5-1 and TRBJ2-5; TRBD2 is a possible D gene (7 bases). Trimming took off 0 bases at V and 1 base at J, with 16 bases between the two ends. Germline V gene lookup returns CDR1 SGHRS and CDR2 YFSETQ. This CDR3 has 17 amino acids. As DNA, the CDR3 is TGCGCCAGCAGCTTGGCCCCACAGGGAGGGTTCCAAGAGACCCAGTACTTC. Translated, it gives CASSLAPQGGFQETQYF.

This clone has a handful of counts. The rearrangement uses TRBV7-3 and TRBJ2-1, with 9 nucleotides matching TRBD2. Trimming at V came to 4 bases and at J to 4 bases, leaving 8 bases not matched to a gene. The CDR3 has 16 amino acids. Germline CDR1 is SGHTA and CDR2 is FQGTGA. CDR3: CASSSVPGLAYNEQFF. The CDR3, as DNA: TGTGCCAGCAGCTCCGTCCCGGGACTAGCTTACAATGAGCAGTTCTTC.

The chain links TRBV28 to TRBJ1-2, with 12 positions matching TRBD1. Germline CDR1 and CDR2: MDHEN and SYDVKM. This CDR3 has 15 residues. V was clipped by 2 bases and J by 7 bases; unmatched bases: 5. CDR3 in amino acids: CASSLGGTGGTGYTF. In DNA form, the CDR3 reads TGTGCCAGCAGTTTAGGGGGGACAGGGGGCACTGGCTACACCTTC.

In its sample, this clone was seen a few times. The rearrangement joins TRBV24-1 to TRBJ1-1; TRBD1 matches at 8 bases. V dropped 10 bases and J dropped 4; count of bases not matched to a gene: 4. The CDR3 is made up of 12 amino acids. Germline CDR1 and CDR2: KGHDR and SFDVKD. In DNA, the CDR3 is TGTGCCACTCAAACAGGGGGCACTGAAGCTTTCTTT. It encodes CATQTGGTEAFF.

CDR3 DNA: TGTGCCAGCAGACGGACCGGGACAGGGACTCGGCGGGGCTACACCTTC. Translated, it gives CASRRTGTGTRRGYTF. The chain has TRBV28 and TRBJ1-2, with 9 bases identical to TRBD1. CDR1 MDHEN and CDR2 SYDVKM come from the germline V gene. The CDR3 totals 16 residues. V was pared by 6 bases and J by 8 bases, with 16 bases of the junction left unmatched.

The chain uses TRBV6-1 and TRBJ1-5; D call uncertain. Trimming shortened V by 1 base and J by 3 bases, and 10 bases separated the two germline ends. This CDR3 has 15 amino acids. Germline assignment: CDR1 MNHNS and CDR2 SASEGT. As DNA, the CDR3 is TGTGCCAGCAGTGAAGTTGAGGGTGACAATCAGCCCCAGCATTTT. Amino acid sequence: CASSEVEGDNQPQHF.

The CDR3 loop reads CSVGSGTGALNTEAFF. In DNA form, the CDR3 reads TGCAGCGTTGGGTCTGGGACAGGGGCGCTGAACACTGAAGCTTTCTTT. The chain links TRBV29-1 to TRBJ1-1; TRBD1 matches at 10 bases. The V and J ends lost 4 bases and 0 bases, in that order; junction bases with no gene match: 8. CDR3 length equals 16 residues. CDR1 is SQVTM, CDR2 ANQGSEA, per germline.

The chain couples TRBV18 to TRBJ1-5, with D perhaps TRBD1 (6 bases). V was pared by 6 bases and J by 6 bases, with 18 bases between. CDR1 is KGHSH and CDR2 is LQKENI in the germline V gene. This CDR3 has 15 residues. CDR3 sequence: CASSQSTGGGQPQHF. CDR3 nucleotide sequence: TGTGCCAGCTCGCAATCGACAGGTGGGGGTCAGCCCCAGCATTTT.

In DNA, the CDR3 is TGTGCCAGCAGTGGCCGGGGACAGGGGGCCTCTAGCACAGATACGCAGTATTTT. This sequence encodes CASSGRGQGASSTDTQYF. The chain recombines TRBV6-1 with TRBJ2-3, with 12 positions matching TRBD1. Germline-derived CDR1 and CDR2 are MNHNS and SASEGT. V shed 4 bases, J shed 0 bases, and the junction held 8 bases outside the gene matches. The CDR3 is 18 amino acids.

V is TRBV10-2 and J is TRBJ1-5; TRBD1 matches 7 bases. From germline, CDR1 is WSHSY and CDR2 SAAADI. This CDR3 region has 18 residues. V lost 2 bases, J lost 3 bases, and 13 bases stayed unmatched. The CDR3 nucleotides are TGCGCCAGCAGTGAGAGGCCCCGGGCAGGGGGAGTCAATCAGCCCCAGCATTTT. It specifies CASSERPRAGGVNQPQHF.

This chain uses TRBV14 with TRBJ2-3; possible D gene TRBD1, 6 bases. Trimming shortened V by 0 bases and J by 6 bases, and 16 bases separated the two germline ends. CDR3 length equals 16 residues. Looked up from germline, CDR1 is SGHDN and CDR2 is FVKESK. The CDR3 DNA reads TGTGCCAGCAGCCAAGAGGGGGCGTTTACTTTGGATACGCAGTATTTT. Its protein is CASSQEGAFTLDTQYF.

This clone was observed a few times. The CDR3 is CASTRQGAESYEQYF. The CDR3, as DNA: TGCGCCAGCACCAGACAGGGGGCGGAATCCTACGAGCAGTACTTC. The chain combines TRBV10-1 with TRBJ2-7, with 10 bases identical to TRBD1. With V trimmed by 7 bases and J by 1 base, 7 bases remained unmatched. This CDR3 has 15 residues. Germline V gives CDR1 WNHNN, CDR2 SYGVQD (reference sequence).

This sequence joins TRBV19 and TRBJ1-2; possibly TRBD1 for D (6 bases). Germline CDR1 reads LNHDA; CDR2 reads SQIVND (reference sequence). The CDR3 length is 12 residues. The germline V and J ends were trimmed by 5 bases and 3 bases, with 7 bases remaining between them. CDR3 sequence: CASSYRDYGYTF. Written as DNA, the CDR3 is TGTGCCAGTAGTTACAGGGACTATGGCTACACCTTC.

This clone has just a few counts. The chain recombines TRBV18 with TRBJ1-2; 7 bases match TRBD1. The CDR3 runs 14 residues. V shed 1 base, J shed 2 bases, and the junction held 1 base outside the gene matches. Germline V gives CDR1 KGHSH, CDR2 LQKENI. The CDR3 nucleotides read TGTGCCAGCTCACCACAGGGGGCAAACTATGGCTACACCTTC. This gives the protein CASSPQGANYGYTF.

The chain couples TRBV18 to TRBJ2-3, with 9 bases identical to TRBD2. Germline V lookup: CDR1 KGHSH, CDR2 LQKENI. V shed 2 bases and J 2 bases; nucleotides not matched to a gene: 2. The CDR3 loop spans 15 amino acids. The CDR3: CASSPASGNTDTQYF. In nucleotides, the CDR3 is TGTGCCAGCTCACCAGCTAGCGGGAACACAGATACGCAGTATTTT.

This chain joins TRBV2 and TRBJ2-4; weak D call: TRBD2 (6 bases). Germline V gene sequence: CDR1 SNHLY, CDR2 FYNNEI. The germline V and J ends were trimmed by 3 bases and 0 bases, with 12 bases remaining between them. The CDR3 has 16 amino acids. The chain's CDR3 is CASSDAGNRAKNIQYF. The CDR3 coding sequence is TGTGCCAGCAGTGACGCGGGGAATAGAGCCAAAAACATTCAGTACTTC. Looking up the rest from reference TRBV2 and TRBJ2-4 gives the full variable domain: EPEVTQTPSHQVTQMGQEVILRCVPISNHLYFYWYRQILGQKVEFLVSFYNNEISEKSEIFDDQFSVERPDGSNFTLKIRSTKLEDSAMYFCASSDAGNRAKNIQYFGAGTRLSVL.

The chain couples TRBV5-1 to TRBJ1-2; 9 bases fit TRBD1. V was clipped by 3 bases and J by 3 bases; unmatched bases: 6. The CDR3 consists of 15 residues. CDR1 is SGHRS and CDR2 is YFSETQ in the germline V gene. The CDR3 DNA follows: TGCGCCAGCAGCTCGCACAGGGGGCATGACTATGGCTACACCTTC. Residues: CASSSHRGHDYGYTF.

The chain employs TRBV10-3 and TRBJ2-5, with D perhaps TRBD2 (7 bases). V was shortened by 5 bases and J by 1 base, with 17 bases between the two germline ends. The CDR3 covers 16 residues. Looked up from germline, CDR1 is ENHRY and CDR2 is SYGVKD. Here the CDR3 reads CAISTVAGAFQETQYF. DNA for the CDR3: TGTGCCATCAGTACCGTTGCGGGGGCCTTCCAAGAGACCCAGTACTTC.

As DNA, the CDR3 is TGTGCCAGCAGCTTGGGGACGGCTGGGGGTTTCGGGGGCTACGAGCAGTACTTC. Residues: CASSLGTAGGFGGYEQYF. The V and J genes are TRBV5-5 and TRBJ2-7; a possible D gene is TRBD2 (6 bases). CDR3 length: 18 amino acids. Germline loops: CDR1 SGHKS, CDR2 YYEKEE (reference sequence). V dropped 0 bases and J dropped 3 bases, with 22 bases sitting between them. The full variable domain, in which reference TRBV5-5 and TRBJ2-7 provide the parts outside the CDR3, is DAGVTQSPTHLIKTRGQQVTLRCSPISGHKSVSWYQQVLGQGPQFIFQYYEKEERGRGNFPDRFSARQFPNYSSELNVNALLLGDSALYLCASSLGTAGGFGGYEQYFGPGTRLTVT.